This entry is about one T cell receptor (beta chain). This clonotype was recorded at least ten times. Which antigen it targets is not known. No much larger clone is present one base from it, and per-base qualities are unavailable. The sample belongs to a study of CD4 and CD8 cells across lung adenocarcinoma regions listed by TCRdb under 2018. For the wider study: The study compared tumor centers with tumor margins to examine intratumor heterogeneity of the T cell receptor repertoire.

The CDR3 runs 15 amino acids, cysteine and phenylalanine included. Only CDR3 DNA remains: 45 bases, in frame from the first base. As encoded in the germline V gene (reference sequence), CDR1 is MNHEY while CDR2 is SMNVEV. Trimming removed 1 base from V and 5 bases from J, leaving 14 bases between the germline ends. Receptor libraries were prepared by PCR. TCRdb names HiSeq X Ten as the instrument used. TCRdb cleaned the public reads at Q25 with fastp, built clones with MiXCR and kept in-frame beta chains. Rows with one shared CDR3 protein collapse into an entry with the most common genes and DNA. In all, the sample holds around 9,700 distinct CDR3 sequences, and roughly 50% of those were seen once. The top ten constitute about 20% of the sample. Donors were patients with localized lung adenocarcinoma, a subtype of non-small cell lung cancer. These samples came from the centers of localized lung adenocarcinomas. For TCR repertoire analysis, CD4+ T cells from tumor tissue were profiled apart from CD8+ T cells.

This TCR was recovered from a male donor with lung adenocarcinoma. The CD4 and CD8 labels of this study may be unreliable. The sequencing input was CD4+ T cells from the center of a lung tumor. According to the study, the label for this sample's cell subset or site signals: tumor center region. The sequence joins TRBV27 to TRBJ1-1; a tentative D match to TRBD1 spans 6 bases. The CDR3 region: CASSLLGTPGTEAFF. The base sequence is TGTGCCAGCAGTTTATTAGGGACACCAGGGACTGAAGCTTTCTTT.